This T cell receptor (beta chain) was sequenced in a study of T-cell memory formation after mild COVID-19. Study results and caveats: From day 15 to 85, contracting clones were balanced between CD4 and CD8, whereas later expanders leaned toward CD4+.

For this clonotype: Its target is not known.

TCRdb used MiXCR to reprocess the 5' RACE reads, holding one entry per CDR3 protein. The repertoire holds hundreds of thousands of distinct CDR3 sequences, 20% to 25% seen once, with approximately 8.4% in the top ten. Sequencing used PBMCs or a T cell subset sorted from them (not recorded which). The sequence came from an adult woman who had mild COVID-19 (a few samples of this study predate the infection). Cell type and time point are not known.

CDR3 loop: CASSGPGTGVQNIQYF. CDR3 nucleotides: TGTGCCAGCAGTGGCCCCGGGACAGGGGTTCAAAACATTCAGTACTTC. The chain has TRBV12-3 or TRBV12-4 and TRBJ2-4; 10 bases are a match to TRBD1. Trimming at V came to 5 bases and at J to 5 bases, leaving 9 bases not matched to a gene. This CDR3 has 16 residues.